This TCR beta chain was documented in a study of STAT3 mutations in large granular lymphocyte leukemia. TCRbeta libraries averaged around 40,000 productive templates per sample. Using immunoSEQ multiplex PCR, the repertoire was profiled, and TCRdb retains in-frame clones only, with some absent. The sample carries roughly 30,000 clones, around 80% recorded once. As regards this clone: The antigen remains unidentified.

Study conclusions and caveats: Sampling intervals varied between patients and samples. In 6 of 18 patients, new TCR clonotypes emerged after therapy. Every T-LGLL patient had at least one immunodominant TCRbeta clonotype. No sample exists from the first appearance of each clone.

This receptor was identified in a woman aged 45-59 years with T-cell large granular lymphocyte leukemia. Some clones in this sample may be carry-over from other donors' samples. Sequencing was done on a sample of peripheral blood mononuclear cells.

Written as DNA, the CDR3 is TGTGCCAGCAGTGGACGGAATAACTACGAGCAGTACTTC. Its translation: CASSGRNNYEQYF. The chain has TRBV6-1 and TRBJ2-7; no firm D call. The CDR3 extends over 13 amino acids. V was trimmed by 4 bases and J by 3 bases, leaving 10 bases between them. Per germline, CDR1 MNHNS and CDR2 SASEGT.